The next 31 T cell receptor beta chains were all read from a single sample in a study of blood T cell repertoires in COVID-19. Clones were read by immunoSEQ multiplex PCR, and TCRdb kept only the in-frame ones, dropping some. The table records around 100,000 clones, around 81% of them present only once. The source material was peripheral blood. These receptors were collected from a man aged 45-60 years with active or convalescent COVID-19.

The V gene is TRBV5-1, the J gene TRBJ2-3; a possible D gene is TRBD2 (5 bases). The CDR3 sequence is 14 residues long. Germline V lookup: CDR1 SGHRS, CDR2 YFSETQ. The germline V and J ends were trimmed by 4 bases and 2 bases, with 11 bases remaining between them. The CDR3 region is CASSRALATDTQYF. DNA for the CDR3: TGCGCCAGCAGCAGGGCTCTAGCCACAGATACGCAGTATTTT.

This chain links TRBV5-8 with TRBJ2-7; the match to TRBD2 covers 9 bases. J lost 3 bases, V lost 5 bases, and 6 bases had no gene match. CDR1 and CDR2 from the germline V gene are SGHTS and YDEGEE. The CDR3 length is 14 residues. The CDR3 DNA sequence: TGTGCCAGCAGTCTTAGCGGGAGAGGCTACGAGCAGTACTTC. Translated: CASSLSGRGYEQYF.

This clone was detected a few times. The chain has TRBV29-1 and TRBJ2-7, with 14 bases aligning to TRBD2. CDR3 length: 14 amino acids. V lost 6 bases to trimming and J lost 5 bases; unmatched junction nucleotides: 6. The germline V gene has CDR1 SQVTM and CDR2 ANQGSEA. The chain's CDR3 is CSVPGLAGDHEQYF. The CDR3 DNA sequence: TGCAGCGTCCCGGGACTAGCGGGAGACCACGAGCAGTACTTC.

The CDR3 DNA reads as TGCGCCAGCAGCCAAGAACTTCGACAGGACTCCTACGAGCAGTACTTC. This translates into CASSQELRQDSYEQYF. The chain couples TRBV4-1 to TRBJ2-7; D might be TRBD1 (6 bases). In germline, CDR1 is MGHRA, CDR2 YSYEKL. The CDR3 spans 16 residues. V lost 0 bases and J 0 bases, leaving 12 bases between the germline ends.

This clone was found a few times. The chain uses TRBV7-2 and TRBJ1-1; D ambiguous. The CDR3 totals 13 residues. Germline V gene lookup returns CDR1 SGHTA and CDR2 FQGNSA. The germline V and J ends were trimmed by 5 bases and 1 base, with 8 bases remaining between them. The CDR3 reads CASSGYRNTEAFF. The DNA of the CDR3 is TGTGCCAGCAGCGGGTACAGGAACACTGAAGCTTTCTTT.

The sample holds one count of this clone. The J gene is TRBJ2-7, the V gene TRBV10-2; tentatively, D is TRBD2 (6 bases). CDR1 and CDR2 from the germline V gene are WSHSY and SAAADI. The V end was cut by 3 bases, the J end by 3 bases, with 18 bases between. CDR3 length: 16 residues. CDR3 DNA sequence: TGCGCCAGCAGTGACGGACGCATTGCGGGGCGCTACGAGCAGTACTTC. Residues: CASSDGRIAGRYEQYF.

The chain joins TRBV19 to TRBJ2-1, with D tentatively TRBD2 (6 bases). The CDR3 contains 15 residues. Per germline, CDR1 LNHDA and CDR2 SQIVND (reference sequence). Between the trimmed V and J ends, which lost 7 bases and 0 bases, there was a span of 13 bases. The CDR3 region is CASNVAESSYNEQFF. The CDR3 nucleotides are TGTGCCAGTAACGTAGCGGAGAGCTCCTACAATGAGCAGTTCTTC. The full variable domain, its missing parts supplied by reference TRBV19 and TRBJ2-1, is DGGITQSPKYLFRKEGQNVTLSCEQNLNHDAMYWYRQDPGQGLRLIYYSQIVNDFQKGDIAEGYSVSREKKESFPLTVTSAQKNPTAFYLCASNVAESSYNEQFFGPGTRLTVL.

The chain couples TRBV9 to TRBJ2-1; the D gene is possibly TRBD2 (6 bases). V was trimmed by 0 bases and J by 2 bases, leaving 18 bases between them. The CDR3 contains 18 residues. Looked up from germline, CDR1 is SGDLS and CDR2 is YYNGEE. In nucleotides, the CDR3 is TGTGCCAGCAGCGTAGTGGGTCGTGGGACGGGGGCCTACAATGAGCAGTTCTTC. As protein: CASSVVGRGTGAYNEQFF.

The chain recombines TRBV4-1 with TRBJ2-7, with 7 bases matching TRBD1. The J segment lost 5 bases and the V segment lost 2 bases, leaving 6 bases of the junction unmatched. Per germline, CDR1 MGHRA and CDR2 YSYEKL. The CDR3 has 14 residues. The CDR3 bases are TGCGCCAGCAGCCAACTAACAGGGGACCACGAGCAGTACTTC. Translating gives CASSQLTGDHEQYF.

The chain uses TRBV11-3 and TRBJ1-4; D ambiguous. The V end lost 0 bases, the J end lost 8 bases, and 10 bases lay between the germline ends. Germline lookup yields CDR1 SGHNT and CDR2 YENEEA. This CDR3 comprises 14 residues. The CDR3 nucleotides read TGTGCCAGCAGCTTAGACGCGGGAAACGAAAAACTGTTTTTT. Its protein product is CASSLDAGNEKLFF.

The gene calls are TRBV7-3 and TRBJ2-3, with D maybe TRBD2 (6 bases). The CDR3 contains 16 residues. Trimming left V 5 bases short and J 0 bases short, with 15 bases between. Per the germline V gene, CDR1 is SGHTA and CDR2 is FQGTGA. Here the CDR3 reads CASSIGLAPSTDTQYF. For the CDR3, the DNA is TGTGCCAGCAGCATAGGGCTAGCGCCTAGCACAGATACGCAGTATTTT.

This clone was seen only once. The V call is TRBV19, the J call TRBJ1-2, with a tentative D call TRBD1 (6 bases). Germline CDR1 is LNHDA and CDR2 is SQIVND (reference sequence). CDR3 size: 16 residues. V lost 0 bases, J lost 0 bases, and 11 bases lay in between. In DNA, the CDR3 is TGTGCCAGTAGTATAGATGGCGACAGGACTAACTATGGCTACACCTTC. Residues: CASSIDGDRTNYGYTF. Looking up the rest from reference TRBV19 and TRBJ1-2 gives the full variable domain: DGGITQSPKYLFRKEGQNVTLSCEQNLNHDAMYWYRQDPGQGLRLIYYSQIVNDFQKGDIAEGYSVSREKKESFPLTVTSAQKNPTAFYLCASSIDGDRTNYGYTFGSGTRLTVV.

A few counts support this clone. V usage is TRBV2 and J usage is TRBJ2-7; a possible D gene is TRBD1 (6 bases). CDR3 length equals 12 residues. Looked up from germline, CDR1 is SNHLY and CDR2 is FYNNEI. V lost 1 base and J lost 6, with 7 bases in between. The CDR3 nucleotides read TGTGCCAGCAGTGAAGAGACAGGCGAGCAGTACTTC. Translated, it gives CASSEETGEQYF. Full variable domain (remainder filled in from reference TRBV2 and TRBJ2-7): EPEVTQTPSHQVTQMGQEVILRCVPISNHLYFYWYRQILGQKVEFLVSFYNNEISEKSEIFDDQFSVERPDGSNFTLKIRSTKLEDSAMYFCASSEETGEQYFGPGTRLTVT.

The chain recombines TRBV7-6 with TRBJ2-3, with TRBD2 identical over 14 bases. This CDR3 region has 16 residues. CDR1 and CDR2 from the germline V gene are SGHVS and FNYEAQ. V was pared by 4 bases and J by 3 bases, with 3 bases of the junction left unmatched. The CDR3 DNA is TGTGCCAGCAGCTCCGGACTAGCGGGAGGAACAGATACGCAGTATTTT. Its protein is CASSSGLAGGTDTQYF. Full variable domain (outside the CDR3, taken from reference TRBV7-6 and TRBJ2-3): GAGVSQSPRYKVTKRGQDVALRCDPISGHVSLYWYRQALGQGPEFLTYFNYEAQQDKSGLPNDRFSAERPEGSISTLTIQRTEQRDSAMYRCASSSGLAGGTDTQYFGPGTRLTVL.

V usage is TRBV6-1 and J usage is TRBJ1-1, with D uncertain. V was clipped by 2 bases and J by 7 bases, with 5 bases between them. In germline, CDR1 is MNHNS, CDR2 SASEGT. The CDR3 has 11 residues. In nucleotides, the CDR3 is TGTGCCAGCAGTGAAACTTTTGAAGCTTTCTTT. Protein: CASSETFEAFF.

This chain uses TRBV3-1 (or the pseudogene TRBV3-2) with TRBJ2-3, with D tentatively TRBD1 (5 bases). The length of the CDR3 is 17 residues. Germline assignment: CDR1 LGHDT and CDR2 YNNKEL (reference sequence). Deletions cut 0 bases from V and 1 base from J, with 14 bases between. The CDR3 loop reads CASSQDPVWGGTDTQYF. The CDR3 region has the DNA TGTGCCAGCAGCCAAGACCCAGTCTGGGGCGGCACAGATACGCAGTATTTT.

The chain is built from TRBV28 and TRBJ1-2; D unclear. The CDR3 is 12 residues long. CDR1 and CDR2 (germline): MDHEN, SYDVKM. V lost 5 bases and J 4 bases, leaving 8 bases between the germline ends. The chain's CDR3 is CASSVGSYGYTF. In nucleotides, the CDR3 is TGTGCCAGCAGTGTGGGCTCCTATGGCTACACCTTC.

This chain joins TRBV6-5 and TRBJ2-7, with D perhaps matching TRBD2 (6 bases). From germline, CDR1 is MNHEY and CDR2 SVGAGI. V was trimmed by 7 bases and J by 8 bases, leaving 18 bases between them. The CDR3 length is 13 residues. This CDR3 is CASTTSWGEKQYF. The CDR3 DNA follows: TGTGCCAGCACCACCTCTTGGGGGGAGAAGCAGTACTTC.

The chain recombines TRBV19 with TRBJ1-1; D ambiguous. V dropped 7 bases and J dropped 3 bases, with 15 bases sitting between them. Per germline, CDR1 LNHDA and CDR2 SQIVND (reference sequence). This CDR3 region has 14 residues. DNA for the CDR3: TGTGCCAGTATTGACTCACCCGGGGACACTGAAGCTTTCTTT. As protein: CASIDSPGDTEAFF.

CDR3 sequence reads: CASSLDRGTREQYF. CDR3 nucleotide sequence: TGTGCCAGCAGCTTAGATCGAGGAACCCGCGAGCAGTACTTC. The chain employs TRBV11-3 and TRBJ2-7; D is unresolved. This CDR3 comprises 14 residues. V dropped 0 bases and J dropped 6 bases, with 12 bases sitting between them. CDR1 is SGHNT, CDR2 YENEEA, per germline.

This chain uses TRBV4-2 with TRBJ2-1; D perhaps matches TRBD2 (6 bases). This CDR3 contains 15 residues. Germline V CDR1 and CDR2: LGHNA, YNFKEQ. V dropped 0 bases and J dropped 6 bases, with 12 bases sitting between them. CDR3 nucleotide sequence: TGTGCCAGCAGCCAAGAATTCCTAGCGCGCAATGAGCAGTTCTTC. As protein: CASSQEFLARNEQFF.

The chain combines TRBV3-1 (or the pseudogene TRBV3-2) with TRBJ2-5; a weak D match, TRBD1 (5 bases). V lost 1 base to trimming and J lost 5 bases, with 8 bases between them. Germline V gene sequence: CDR1 LGHDT, CDR2 YNNKEL (reference sequence). The CDR3 has 13 residues. CDR3 amino acids: CASSQGRVETQYF. CDR3 DNA: TGTGCCAGCAGCCAAGGCAGGGTGGAGACCCAGTACTTC.

This chain uses TRBV25-1 with TRBJ1-1; 7 nucleotides align to TRBD1. Per the germline V gene, CDR1 is MGHDK and CDR2 is SYGVNS. V was pared by 6 bases and J by 6 bases, with 7 bases of the junction left unmatched. This CDR3 contains 13 residues. The CDR3 protein is CASSRQGGAEAFF. Here the CDR3 DNA reads TGTGCCAGCAGCCGACAGGGAGGCGCTGAAGCTTTCTTT.

This chain links TRBV27 with TRBJ2-5; D perhaps matches TRBD2 (6 bases). The germline CDR1 and CDR2 sequences are MNHEY and SMNVEV (reference sequence). The CDR3 loop spans 15 amino acids. Deletions cut 2 bases from V and 5 bases from J, with 15 bases between. The CDR3 loop reads CASSLDRAGRETQYF. The CDR3 nucleotides read TGTGCCAGCAGTTTAGACCGGGCGGGGAGGGAGACCCAGTACTTC.

The chain links TRBV29-1 to TRBJ2-3; 7 bases agree with TRBD2. Germline CDR1 is SQVTM and CDR2 is ANQGSEA. The trim removed 7 bases at V and 2 bases at J, leaving 6 bases unmatched. This CDR3 region has 13 residues. The DNA for the CDR3 is TGCAGCGGGCGACTAGCCCTCACAGATACGCAGTATTTT. Its protein is CSGRLALTDTQYF.

The rearrangement uses TRBV2 and TRBJ2-3; D remains ambiguous. The germline V and J ends were trimmed by 8 bases and 4 bases, with 13 bases remaining between them. Looked up from germline, CDR1 is SNHLY and CDR2 is FYNNEI. CDR3 length: 13 amino acids. This CDR3 is CASGLPSADTQYF. CDR3 in DNA: TGTGCCAGCGGCCTCCCCTCAGCAGATACGCAGTATTTT.

The gene calls are TRBV10-1 and TRBJ2-7; D may be TRBD2 (6 bases). Trimming cost V 9 bases and J 3 bases, with 12 bases left between them. The CDR3 runs to 12 residues. Germline-derived CDR1 and CDR2 are WNHNN and SYGVQD (reference sequence). Written as DNA, the CDR3 is TGCGCCAGGGAGGGGTCTATCTACGAGCAGTACTTC. It codes for CAREGSIYEQYF.

The CDR3 coding sequence is TGTGCCACCAGTGATCAGAGGGAAGTCGGGGAGCTGTTTTTT. It yields the protein CATSDQREVGELFF. This rearrangement joins TRBV24-1 to TRBJ2-2; D possibly corresponds to TRBD2 (5 bases). V was trimmed by 3 bases and J by 7 bases, leaving 11 bases between them. The CDR3 spans 14 residues. Germline CDR1 reads KGHDR; CDR2 reads SFDVKD.

This rearrangement joins TRBV20-1 to TRBJ2-7; D ambiguous. CDR3 size: 11 residues. In germline, CDR1 is DFQATT, CDR2 SNEGSKA (reference sequence). The V end lost 5 bases, the J end lost 3 bases, and 8 bases lay between the germline ends. The CDR3 protein is CSAGDNYEQYF. CDR3 DNA: TGCAGTGCTGGTGACAACTACGAGCAGTACTTC.

The chain uses TRBV9 and TRBJ2-2; D is possibly TRBD1 (6 bases). Trimming removed 2 bases from V and 3 bases from J, with 8 bases in between. Per germline, CDR1 SGDLS and CDR2 YYNGEE. There are 14 residues in the CDR3. In nucleotides, the CDR3 is TGTGCCAGCAGCGTTTCAGGGGACACCGGGGAGCTGTTTTTT. Translating gives CASSVSGDTGELFF.

This clone was recorded only once. This sequence joins TRBV19 and TRBJ1-1; 7 bases are a match to TRBD1. V gave up 1 base and J gave up 4 bases; unmatched junction bases: 9. Germline V gene data show CDR1 as LNHDA and CDR2 as SQIVND (reference sequence). The CDR3 extends over 16 amino acids. This CDR3 is CASSIGATGLGTEAFF. Here the CDR3 DNA reads TGTGCCAGTAGTATAGGGGCGACAGGGCTGGGCACTGAAGCTTTCTTT.